This note documents a single T cell receptor beta chain sequence. This specimen comes from a study of blood T cell repertoires in COVID-19. Study details: From T cells, B-cell-depleted T cells, or PBMCs came the material, which was cDNA or gDNA.

Generated by immunoSEQ multiplex PCR, the TCRdb table keeps only in-frame clones and is missing some. The table lists 200,000 to 250,000 clones, around nine tenths of them singletons, with about 1.9% in the top ten. This CDR3 spans 14 amino acids. In germline, CDR1 is MNHEY, CDR2 SVGAGI. After removal of 5 bases from V and 7 bases from J, the junction contained 5 bases not matched to a gene. This chain connects TRBV6-5 to TRBJ1-6; 7 bases fit TRBD1. This receptor was taken from a woman between 18 and 29 years old who had recovered from COVID-19. Material: PBMCs or T cells enriched from blood (not recorded which). The CDR3 protein is CASSQTGLNSPLHF. CDR3 bases: TGTGCCAGCAGTCAGACAGGGCTGAATTCACCCCTCCACTTT.